This passage covers 31 T cell receptor beta chains from one sample sequenced in a study of PD-L1 blockade in urothelial cancer. Time point described: pretreatment peripheral blood. Libraries were prepared by immunoSEQ multiplex PCR; TCRdb keeps only in-frame clonotypes and omits some of them. Of 130,000 or so clones in the sample, roughly 84% were seen once. This specimen consisted of PBMCs, obtained around atezolizumab (anti-PD-L1) treatment. These receptors were taken from a man in his fifties with urothelial cancer.

The genes are TRBV19 and TRBJ2-7; the match to TRBD2 covers 13 bases. The germline CDR1 and CDR2 sequences are LNHDA and SQIVND (reference sequence). The CDR3 spans 13 residues. The trim removed 10 bases at V and 3 bases at J, leaving 3 bases unmatched. The chain's CDR3 is CATGTSGVYEQYF. CDR3 sequence (DNA): TGTGCCACGGGGACTAGCGGGGTCTACGAGCAGTACTTC.

This rearrangement joins TRBV28 to TRBJ2-1; D may be TRBD1 (8 bases). CDR3 length equals 15 residues. V gave up 2 bases and J gave up 10 bases, with 18 bases separating them. From germline, CDR1 is MDHEN and CDR2 SYDVKM. Here the CDR3 reads CASSLDRGGLMEQFF. CDR3 sequence (DNA): TGTGCCAGCAGTTTAGACAGGGGAGGGTTGATGGAGCAGTTCTTC. The whole variable domain, filled in from reference TRBV28 and TRBJ2-1, reads DVKVTQSSRYLVKRTGEKVFLECVQDMDHENMFWYRQDPGLGLRLIYFSYDVKMKEKGDIPEGYSVSREKKERFSLILESASTNQTSMYLCASSLDRGGLMEQFFGPGTRLTVL.

The gene calls are TRBV5-1 and TRBJ2-5; 8 bases map to TRBD1. J lost 5 bases, V lost 4 bases, and 4 bases had no gene match. Germline V gene sequence: CDR1 SGHRS, CDR2 YFSETQ. This CDR3 has 13 amino acids. CDR3: CASSPTGVETQYF. The CDR3 DNA reads as TGCGCCAGCAGCCCGACAGGGGTTGAGACCCAGTACTTC.

In its sample, this clone was seen a few times. This rearrangement joins TRBV6-1 to TRBJ1-2; no reliable D call. The V end was cut by 0 bases, the J end by 2 bases, with 10 bases between. From germline, CDR1 is MNHNS and CDR2 SASEGT. The CDR3 extends over 15 amino acids. The DNA for the CDR3 is TGTGCCAGCAGTGAAGCGGCAGGTGTGAACTATGGCTACACCTTC. Protein: CASSEAAGVNYGYTF.

This rearrangement joins TRBV25-1 to TRBJ1-6; D uncertain. Germline lookup yields CDR1 MGHDK and CDR2 SYGVNS. The germline V and J ends were trimmed by 3 bases and 7 bases, with 16 bases remaining between them. The CDR3 sequence is 16 residues long. Here the CDR3 reads CASSDRGPGRNSPLHF. The DNA for the CDR3 is TGTGCCAGCAGTGACCGTGGCCCGGGGAGGAATTCACCCCTCCACTTT.

There are a few counts of this clone. In the same sample, other DNA sequences code for this CDR3. The V and J genes are TRBV2 and TRBJ2-3; D is unresolved. The CDR3 is made up of 13 amino acids. Trimming cost V 1 base and J 8 bases, with 10 bases left between them. The germline V gene has CDR1 SNHLY and CDR2 FYNNEI. In nucleotides, the CDR3 is TGTGCCAGCAGTGAAGACGGCCGCGGTACGCAGTATTTT. Translation: CASSEDGRGTQYF. The full variable domain, completed using reference TRBV2 and TRBJ2-3, is EPEVTQTPSHQVTQMGQEVILRCVPISNHLYFYWYRQILGQKVEFLVSFYNNEISEKSEIFDDQFSVERPDGSNFTLKIRSTKLEDSAMYFCASSEDGRGTQYFGPGTRLTVL.

The chain recombines TRBV5-5 with TRBJ1-1; D ambiguous. The V and J ends lost 5 bases and 1 base respectively, with 3 bases between them. Germline-derived CDR1 and CDR2 are SGHKS and YYEKEE (reference sequence). The length of the CDR3 is 11 residues. CDR3 sequence reads: CASRQNTEAFF. The CDR3 DNA is TGTGCCAGCAGACAGAACACTGAAGCTTTCTTT.

In DNA form, the CDR3 reads TGTGCCAGCAGCTTGGCGGGTGCCGACTACGAGCAGTACTTC. It yields the protein CASSLAGADYEQYF. The chain uses TRBV5-6 and TRBJ2-7; D gene unclear. Germline CDR1 SGHDT, CDR2 YYEEEE. CDR3 length equals 14 residues. Trimming cost V 0 bases and J 3 bases, with 10 bases left between them.

The chain is built from TRBV27 and TRBJ2-1; D is undetermined. Per germline, CDR1 MNHEY and CDR2 SMNVEV (reference sequence). V was pared by 4 bases and J by 8 bases, with 12 bases between. This CDR3 spans 13 amino acids. The CDR3 DNA follows: TGTGCCAGCAGTTACAAACGTAATGATGAGCAGTTCTTC. It yields the protein CASSYKRNDEQFF.

The chain joins TRBV5-4 to TRBJ2-7, with 14 bases that match TRBD2. Germline V gives CDR1 SGHNT, CDR2 YYREEE (reference sequence). The ends lost 4 bases at V and 7 bases at J; junction bases unmatched: 7. The CDR3 totals 15 residues. This chain's CDR3 is CASSGGGLAGVEQYF. CDR3 bases: TGTGCCAGCAGCGGGGGGGGACTAGCGGGAGTAGAGCAGTACTTC.

CDR3 region: CASSVSASGRGDEQFF. The CDR3 bases are TGTGCCAGCAGCGTATCAGCTAGCGGGAGAGGTGATGAGCAGTTCTTC. V usage is TRBV9 and J usage is TRBJ2-1, with 10 bases fitting TRBD2. V gave up 1 base and J gave up 8 bases; unmatched junction bases: 9. The CDR3 totals 16 residues. Per germline, CDR1 SGDLS and CDR2 YYNGEE.

The chain uses TRBV19 and TRBJ1-2; D gene unclear. Deletions cut 4 bases from V and 3 bases from J, with 15 bases between. Germline CDR1 LNHDA, CDR2 SQIVND (reference sequence). The CDR3 covers 15 residues. CDR3 coding DNA: TGTGCCAGTAGTAAGCCCCGAGAAGTACACTATGGCTACACCTTC. This sequence encodes CASSKPREVHYGYTF.

The rearrangement links TRBV9 to TRBJ1-5; D perhaps matches TRBD1 (6 bases). The CDR3 runs to 14 residues. The V gene's germline CDR1 is SGDLS and CDR2 YYNGEE. V was clipped by 4 bases and J by 2 bases, with 10 bases between them. CDR3 sequence: CASSPGHGNQPQHF. The DNA for the CDR3 is TGTGCCAGCAGCCCGGGACACGGCAATCAGCCCCAGCATTTT.

This chain links TRBV7-3 with TRBJ2-1, with 9 bases that match TRBD2. The CDR3 is 15 residues long. The germline V gene encodes CDR1 SGHTA and CDR2 FQGTGA. J gave up 9 bases and V 5 bases, and 11 bases lay outside the gene matches. The CDR3 sequence: CASSPLAGASGEQFF. The CDR3 region has the DNA TGTGCCAGCAGCCCGTTAGCGGGAGCATCCGGTGAGCAGTTCTTC.

The chain is built from TRBV2 and TRBJ2-5, with TRBD2 matching 8 bases. CDR3 length equals 15 residues. CDR1 and CDR2 (germline): SNHLY, FYNNEI. With V trimmed by 4 bases and J by 2 bases, 6 bases remained unmatched. The CDR3 here is CASSAGGLYQETQYF. Here the CDR3 DNA reads TGTGCCAGCAGTGCGGGAGGGCTGTATCAAGAGACCCAGTACTTC.

This chain uses TRBV7-3 with TRBJ2-1; 11 bases align to TRBD2. The CDR3 totals 16 residues. Germline CDR1 is SGHTA and CDR2 is FQGTGA. The V segment lost 5 bases and the J segment 8 bases; nucleotides outside the gene matches: 11. The DNA of the CDR3 is TGTGCCAGCAGCCAGGTAGCGGGAGGGATTTTGTATGAGCAGTTCTTC. Encoded protein: CASSQVAGGILYEQFF. Based on the CDR3 plus reference TRBV7-3 and TRBJ2-1, the full variable domain is GAGVSQTPSNKVTEKGKYVELRCDPISGHTALYWYRQSLGQGPEFLIYFQGTGAADDSGLPNDRFFAVRPEGSVSTLKIQRTERGDSAVYLCASSQVAGGILYEQFFGPGTRLTVL.

V gene TRBV27 combines with J gene TRBJ1-1, with no clear D. CDR3 length: 16 residues. Germline assignment: CDR1 MNHEY and CDR2 SMNVEV (reference sequence). The V end was cut by 4 bases, the J end by 1 base, with 16 bases between. This chain's CDR3 is CASSSLHSPRNTEAFF. The DNA of the CDR3 is TGTGCCAGCAGTTCCCTTCACAGCCCCCGGAACACTGAAGCTTTCTTT.

The chain joins TRBV19 to TRBJ2-2; TRBD1 might be the D (7 bases). This CDR3 is 16 amino acids long. CDR1 is LNHDA and CDR2 is SQIVND in the germline V gene (reference sequence). The V end was cut by 5 bases, the J end by 4 bases, with 17 bases between. CDR3 sequence (DNA): TGTGCCAGTAGTGGGTACAGGGGAGGTAGCACCGGGGAGCTGTTTTTT. Translation: CASSGYRGGSTGELFF.

This chain links TRBV19 with TRBJ1-5; D perhaps matches TRBD1 (5 bases). CDR1 is LNHDA and CDR2 is SQIVND in the germline V gene (reference sequence). The V end was cut by 7 bases, the J end by 1 base, with 8 bases between. This CDR3 is 13 amino acids long. CDR3 amino acids: CASNGQSNQPQHF. The CDR3 DNA sequence: TGTGCCAGTAACGGACAAAGCAATCAGCCCCAGCATTTT.

V usage is TRBV6-5 and J usage is TRBJ2-4, with TRBD1 as a possible D gene (7 bases). Germline V gene data show CDR1 as MNHEY and CDR2 as SVGAGI. The germline V and J ends were trimmed by 6 bases and 2 bases, with 11 bases remaining between them. The CDR3 totals 14 residues. The CDR3, as DNA: TGTGCCAGCAGCAGGGGGGAACCCAAAAACATTCAGTACTTC. Residues: CASSRGEPKNIQYF.

The chain employs TRBV13 and TRBJ2-2, with TRBD1 matching over 10 bases. CDR1 PRHDT and CDR2 FYEKMQ come from the germline V gene (reference sequence). The V gene end was trimmed by 5 bases and the J gene end by 5 bases; junction bases not matched to a gene: 8. This CDR3 has 16 residues. The CDR3 protein is CASSRRQGAGTGELFF. CDR3 coding DNA: TGTGCCAGCAGCCGAAGACAGGGGGCGGGTACCGGGGAGCTGTTTTTT. Full variable domain (rest looked up from reference TRBV13 and TRBJ2-2): AAGVIQSPRHLIKEKRETATLKCYPIPRHDTVYWYQQGPGQDPQFLISFYEKMQSDKGSIPDRFSAQQFSDYHSELNMSSLELGDSALYFCASSRRQGAGTGELFFGEGSRLTVL.

V is TRBV6-1 and J is TRBJ1-1; 8 bases align to TRBD1. Germline V lookup: CDR1 MNHNS, CDR2 SASEGT. The CDR3 runs 13 residues. Trimming cost V 3 bases and J 5 bases; bases outside gene matches: 2. Here the CDR3 DNA reads TGTGCCAGCAGTGACAGGGGGCGGACTGAAGCTTTCTTT. Encoded protein: CASSDRGRTEAFF.

The chain is built from TRBV7-8 and TRBJ2-7, with D hard to call. V was clipped by 6 bases and J by 12 bases, with 24 bases between them. Per germline, CDR1 SGHVS and CDR2 FQNEAQ. This CDR3 spans 14 amino acids. The CDR3 region is CASSRQTPSLGMYF. The CDR3 DNA follows: TGTGCCAGCAGTCGACAAACCCCCTCGTTGGGCATGTACTTC.

The chain is built from TRBV4-1 and TRBJ1-5; tentative D call: TRBD1 (5 bases). The CDR3 spans 14 residues. V was shortened by 3 bases and J by 2 bases, with 8 bases between the two germline ends. CDR1 and CDR2 (germline): MGHRA, YSYEKL. CDR3 in DNA: TGCGCCAGCAGCCATCCAGGGCGCAATCAGCCCCAGCATTTT. Amino acids: CASSHPGRNQPQHF.

This clone has only a few counts. This chain joins TRBV19 and TRBJ1-5; no firm D call. The CDR3 covers 16 residues. CDR1 is LNHDA, CDR2 SQIVND, per germline (reference sequence). V dropped 1 base and J dropped 2 bases, with 12 bases sitting between them. CDR3 coding DNA: TGTGCCAGTAGTATAGGTAGGAGTCGAGGCAATCAGCCCCAGCATTTT. Its translation: CASSIGRSRGNQPQHF.

The rearrangement uses TRBV19 and TRBJ2-1; no firm D call. V dropped 1 base and J dropped 8 bases, with 12 bases sitting between them. From germline, CDR1 is LNHDA and CDR2 SQIVND (reference sequence). There are 14 residues in the CDR3. CDR3: CASSIGRVYDEQFF. For the CDR3, the DNA is TGTGCCAGTAGTATAGGAAGAGTTTACGATGAGCAGTTCTTC. Based on the CDR3 plus reference TRBV19 and TRBJ2-1, the full variable domain is DGGITQSPKYLFRKEGQNVTLSCEQNLNHDAMYWYRQDPGQGLRLIYYSQIVNDFQKGDIAEGYSVSREKKESFPLTVTSAQKNPTAFYLCASSIGRVYDEQFFGPGTRLTVL.

CDR3 sequence reads: CASSPNDGRPLHF. In DNA, the CDR3 is TGTGCCAGCTCACCAAACGATGGGCGACCCCTCCACTTT. The chain carries TRBV18 and TRBJ1-6; D is uncertain. The CDR3 spans 13 residues. V was trimmed by 2 bases and J by 12 bases, leaving 11 bases between them. Germline CDR1 KGHSH, CDR2 LQKENI.

J is TRBJ2-3 and V is TRBV5-1, with a weak D call TRBD2 (5 bases). The V gene's germline CDR1 is SGHRS and CDR2 YFSETQ. The CDR3 covers 14 residues. V lost 4 bases and J lost 6, with 15 bases in between. CDR3 DNA: TGCGCCAGCAGCCTAAGTATCGGGGTTGATACGCAGTATTTT. It specifies CASSLSIGVDTQYF. Based on the CDR3 plus reference TRBV5-1 and TRBJ2-3, the full variable domain is KAGVTQTPRYLIKTRGQQVTLSCSPISGHRSVSWYQQTPGQGLQFLFEYFSETQRNKGNFPGRFSGRQFSNSRSEMNVSTLELGDSALYLCASSLSIGVDTQYFGPGTRLTVL.

The chain has TRBV7-9 and TRBJ2-7, with 9 bases lining up with TRBD2. The ends lost 4 bases at V and 2 bases at J; junction bases unmatched: 6. Germline assignment: CDR1 SEHNR and CDR2 FQNEAQ (reference sequence). The CDR3 loop spans 15 amino acids. CDR3 DNA: TGTGCCAGCAGCTCTAGCGGGACTAGCCCCTACGAGCAGTACTTC. Encoded protein: CASSSSGTSPYEQYF.

The V call is TRBV7-9, the J call TRBJ2-3; 8 positions agree with TRBD1. V trimming: 5 bases; J trimming: 4 bases; junction bases outside the gene matches: 11. Germline loops: CDR1 SEHNR, CDR2 FQNEAQ (reference sequence). This CDR3 contains 16 residues. The CDR3 DNA is TGTGCCAGCAGCCCACCCCGGGACAGGACGGCAGATACGCAGTATTTT. Protein sequence: CASSPPRDRTADTQYF.

The V call is TRBV30, the J call TRBJ2-3; TRBD2 matches at 8 bases. From germline, CDR1 is GTSNPN and CDR2 SVGIG (reference sequence). The CDR3 length is 15 residues. Losses at the gene ends were 5 bases for V and 3 bases for J; bases not matched to a gene: 10. This CDR3 is CAWGTGTSVTDTQYF. The CDR3 coding sequence is TGTGCCTGGGGAACCGGGACTAGTGTTACAGATACGCAGTATTTT.